The text below deals with one T cell receptor (beta chain). The target antigen is unknown. In germline, CDR1 is KGHSH, CDR2 LQKENI. V was clipped by 6 bases and J by 10 bases, with 15 bases between them. The CDR3 runs to 12 residues. The data originate from a study of T cell responses to AZD1222 COVID-19 vaccine. Across the study: Pooling covered second doses at about 4 or about 12 weeks. The study's findings and limits: Mapped onto spike, vaccine-associated CD4 TCRs spanned it and were dominant at 160-218 and 743-854. Sampling that yielded the repertoires occurred only after the peak T cell response. Only a handful of AZD1222 recipients tested seropositive at baseline.

Some clones are missing from TCRdb's copy, which holds only in-frame ones; the method was immunoSEQ multiplex PCR. Of 84,000 or so clones listed, 65% to 90% are singletons. The rearrangement uses TRBV18 and TRBJ1-1, with D perhaps TRBD1 (6 bases). The input for sequencing was peripheral blood, taken on day 0 of AZD1222 vaccination. The TCR originated in an adult in good health. The CDR3, as DNA: TGTGCCAGCTCGCTATTACAGGGAGGAGCTTTCTTT. Its translation: CASSLLQGGAFF.